The 16 T cell receptor beta chains presented below share a single source sample, sequenced in a study of T cell repertoires in cytomegalovirus infection. What these receptors recognize is not known. TCRdb re-analysed the reads in MiXCR, keeping a single row per CDR3 protein. The top ten hold 10% to 15% of the sample, which has around 710,000 distinct CDR3 sequences, 29% seen once. The sample in question was cultured CD8+ T cells from PBMCs, obtained from culture after CMV antigen stimulation. All receptors derive from a human donor in good health (CMV status not recorded). Some clones in this sample may be carry-over from other donors' samples.

J is TRBJ1-5 and V is TRBV19, with D maybe TRBD1 (5 bases). Per germline, CDR1 LNHDA and CDR2 SQIVND (reference sequence). The CDR3 has 15 amino acids. V was pared by 7 bases and J by 2 bases, with 15 bases between. In DNA form, the CDR3 reads TGTGCCAGTACCTTGGGTAAAGGGGGCAATCAGCCCCAGCATTTT. Translation: CASTLGKGGNQPQHF.

This rearrangement joins TRBV27 to TRBJ1-4, with unresolved D. This CDR3 is built from 14 residues. Germline V gene sequence: CDR1 MNHEY, CDR2 SMNVEV (reference sequence). With 5 bases removed from V and 8 bases from J, the gap between germline ends came to 15 bases. CDR3 protein: CASSIRRLGEKLFF. The CDR3 DNA reads TGTGCCAGCAGTATCAGGAGGTTGGGCGAAAAACTGTTTTTT.

This chain connects TRBV19 to TRBJ2-7; D assignment may be TRBD1 or TRBD2 (5 bases each). Per germline, CDR1 LNHDA and CDR2 SQIVND (reference sequence). The CDR3 covers 12 residues. Trimming removed 10 bases at V and 2 bases at J, with 12 bases between. CDR3 DNA sequence: TGTGCCAATAGGGACGGACCCTACGAGCAGTACTTC. It specifies CANRDGPYEQYF.

The rearrangement uses TRBV9 and TRBJ2-2; D uncertain. The CDR3 runs 14 residues. In germline, CDR1 is SGDLS, CDR2 YYNGEE. V dropped 5 bases and J dropped 7 bases, with 15 bases sitting between them. This chain's CDR3 is CASSRVRANGELFF. The CDR3 DNA sequence: TGTGCCAGCAGTCGCGTAAGGGCCAACGGGGAGCTGTTTTTT.

The chain couples TRBV7-3 to TRBJ2-1; D tentatively fits TRBD1 or TRBD2 (5 bases each). This CDR3 is 16 amino acids long. Looked up from germline, CDR1 is SGHTA and CDR2 is FQGTGA. Trimming cost V 2 bases and J 5 bases, with 16 bases left between them. In DNA form, the CDR3 reads TGTGCCAGCAGCTTAGGCCCGGCCTGGGACCACAATGAGCAGTTCTTC. Its translation: CASSLGPAWDHNEQFF.

This clonotype came up a few times. The chain recombines TRBV7-6 with TRBJ1-5, with D tentatively TRBD1 (6 bases). Germline V CDR1 and CDR2: SGHVS, FNYEAQ. The CDR3 covers 15 residues. V was clipped by 6 bases and J by 2 bases, with 14 bases between them. CDR3 loop: CASSSGTLGNQPQHF. The CDR3 DNA reads as TGTGCCAGCAGTTCCGGGACACTCGGCAATCAGCCCCAGCATTTT.

This clonotype was seen only a few times. The CDR3 bases are TGTGCCAGCAGCTTAGAAGGAGAAGTGAGGTCACCCCTCCACTTT. This encodes CASSLEGEVRSPLHF. The chain employs TRBV7-6 and TRBJ1-6; D not resolved. Trimming pared 1 base from V and 10 bases from J, leaving 14 bases between. Germline CDR1 is SGHVS and CDR2 is FNYEAQ. The CDR3 runs 15 residues.

The chain carries TRBV6-1 and TRBJ2-7, with 7 bases fitting TRBD1. Losses at the gene ends were 5 bases for V and 7 bases for J; bases not matched to a gene: 8. Germline loops: CDR1 MNHNS, CDR2 SASEGT. This CDR3 comprises 13 residues. DNA of the CDR3: TGTGCCAGCAGTCTGGACAGGTCTAAAGAGCAGTACTTC. Amino acids: CASSLDRSKEQYF.

The V gene is TRBV11-1, the J gene TRBJ1-2; a weak D match, TRBD1 (5 bases). The V end lost 1 base, the J end lost 3 bases, and 9 bases lay between the germline ends. Germline loops: CDR1 SGHAT, CDR2 FQDESV (reference sequence). This CDR3 is 14 amino acids long. The chain's CDR3 is CASSLEVGDYGYTF. In nucleotides, the CDR3 is TGTGCCAGCAGCTTAGAAGTAGGGGACTATGGCTACACCTTC.

The rearrangement uses TRBV5-6 and TRBJ2-1; D is uncertain. CDR1 is SGHDT and CDR2 is YYEEEE in the germline V gene. The CDR3 covers 15 residues. The V end was cut by 2 bases, the J end by 0 bases, with 9 bases between. The CDR3, as DNA: TGTGCCAGCAGCTTCGCCCCAAGCTCCTACAATGAGCAGTTCTTC. Translated: CASSFAPSSYNEQFF.

This clonotype was recorded at least ten times. The V and J genes are TRBV12-3 or TRBV12-4 and TRBJ1-4; D is undetermined. V shed 2 bases and J shed 8 bases, with 12 bases lying between them. CDR3 size: 14 residues. The CDR3 DNA reads TGTGCCAGCAGTTTAAAGCACGGGGTAGAAAAACTGTTTTTT. This sequence encodes CASSLKHGVEKLFF.

This clonotype was counted between two and nine times. V usage is TRBV4-3 and J usage is TRBJ2-2; TRBD2 is a possible D gene (5 bases). The germline CDR1 and CDR2 sequences are LGHNA and YSLEER. With 1 base removed from V and 1 base from J, the gap between germline ends came to 13 bases. This CDR3 region has 17 residues. The CDR3 nucleotides are TGCGCCAGCAGCCAAGTGGGAGCGTTGAGGAACACCGGGGAGCTGTTTTTT. Translated, it gives CASSQVGALRNTGELFF.

This chain joins TRBV7-9 and TRBJ1-2, with 8 bases identical to TRBD1. The CDR3 loop spans 16 amino acids. Germline V gene lookup returns CDR1 SEHNR and CDR2 FQNEAQ (reference sequence). J was trimmed by 6 bases and V by 5 bases; bases with no gene match: 14. The CDR3 spells CASSHSGTGTLNGYTF. The DNA of the CDR3 is TGTGCCAGCAGCCATTCCGGGACAGGCACACTTAATGGCTACACCTTC.

The chain links TRBV7-6 to TRBJ2-1; either TRBD1 or TRBD2 may supply D (5 bases each). Germline CDR1 and CDR2: SGHVS and FNYEAQ. V was pared by 2 bases and J by 0 bases, with 11 bases between. The CDR3 has 16 residues. As DNA, the CDR3 is TGTGCCAGCAGCTTAACTCCAGGGAGCTCCTACAATGAGCAGTTCTTC. Encoded protein: CASSLTPGSSYNEQFF. Based on the CDR3 plus reference TRBV7-6 and TRBJ2-1, the full variable domain is GAGVSQSPRYKVTKRGQDVALRCDPISGHVSLYWYRQALGQGPEFLTYFNYEAQQDKSGLPNDRFSAERPEGSISTLTIQRTEQRDSAMYRCASSLTPGSSYNEQFFGPGTRLTVL.

V and J are TRBV5-6 and TRBJ2-1; 8 nucleotides match TRBD2. This CDR3 region has 18 residues. The germline V gene has CDR1 SGHDT and CDR2 YYEEEE. V lost 1 base and J lost 0; bases outside the gene matches: 9. The CDR3 loop is CASSLFLGLGVSYNEQFF. The DNA for the CDR3 is TGTGCCAGCAGCTTGTTTCTGGGACTAGGAGTCTCCTACAATGAGCAGTTCTTC.

This clonotype was recorded a few times. The V call is TRBV6-5, the J call TRBJ1-1; no definite D call. V lost 0 bases and J 1 base, leaving 9 bases between the germline ends. The CDR3 is 15 residues long. Germline CDR1 MNHEY, CDR2 SVGAGI. The CDR3 nucleotides read TGTGCCAGCAGTTACTCACCGCGGCGGAACACTGAAGCTTTCTTT. This gives the protein CASSYSPRRNTEAFF.